Listed here are 4 T cell receptor beta chains from one sample, sequenced in a study of shared clonotypes between healthy human individuals. The table came from immunoSEQ multiplex PCR; TCRdb's copy has only in-frame clones and leaves some out. The table includes about 530,000 clones, around 79% detected once. Sequencing was performed on PBMCs. These receptors all stem from a woman between 35 and 50 years old in good health. Some clones in this sample may be carry-over from other donors' samples.

The chain uses TRBV20-1 and TRBJ2-7, with D perhaps TRBD2 (5 bases). Germline-derived CDR1 and CDR2 are DFQATT and SNEGSKA (reference sequence). This CDR3 region has 11 residues. The ends were cut back, 7 bases at V and 7 bases at J, with 14 bases in the middle. CDR3 region: CSGSSPFEQYF. CDR3 DNA: TGCAGTGGGTCTAGCCCGTTTGAGCAGTACTTC.

The chain carries TRBV6-5 and TRBJ2-7; possibly TRBD1 or TRBD2 for D (6 bases each). CDR1 is MNHEY and CDR2 is SVGAGI in the germline V gene. The V and J ends lost 4 bases and 6 bases respectively, with 7 bases between them. CDR3 length: 11 residues. CDR3 bases: TGTGCCAGCAGTTGGGGGGCCGAGCAGTACTTC. Translation gives CASSWGAEQYF.

The V gene is TRBV28, the J gene TRBJ2-6; TRBD2 aligns across 9 bases. After removal of 0 bases from V and 2 bases from J, the junction contained 5 bases not matched to a gene. The CDR3 runs to 18 residues. Germline CDR1 and CDR2: MDHEN and SYDVKM. The CDR3 loop reads CASSLWAGGLTGANVLTF. The CDR3, as DNA: TGTGCCAGCAGTTTATGGGCGGGAGGGCTAACTGGGGCCAACGTCCTGACTTTC.

The chain couples TRBV11-2 to TRBJ2-1; 7 nucleotides line up with TRBD2. V was pared by 0 bases and J by 8 bases, with 13 bases of the junction left unmatched. CDR3 length: 17 amino acids. The germline gives CDR1 SGHAT, CDR2 FQNNGV. The CDR3 coding sequence is TGTGCCAGCAGCTTAGATGAGCGGGAACTGCTGGGCCATGAGCAGTTCTTC. It specifies CASSLDERELLGHEQFF. Complete variable domain (other parts from reference TRBV11-2 and TRBJ2-1): EAGVAQSPRYKIIEKRQSVAFWCNPISGHATLYWYQQILGQGPKLLIQFQNNGVVDDSQLPKDRFSAERLKGVDSTLKIQPAKLEDSAVYLCASSLDERELLGHEQFFGPGTRLTVL.